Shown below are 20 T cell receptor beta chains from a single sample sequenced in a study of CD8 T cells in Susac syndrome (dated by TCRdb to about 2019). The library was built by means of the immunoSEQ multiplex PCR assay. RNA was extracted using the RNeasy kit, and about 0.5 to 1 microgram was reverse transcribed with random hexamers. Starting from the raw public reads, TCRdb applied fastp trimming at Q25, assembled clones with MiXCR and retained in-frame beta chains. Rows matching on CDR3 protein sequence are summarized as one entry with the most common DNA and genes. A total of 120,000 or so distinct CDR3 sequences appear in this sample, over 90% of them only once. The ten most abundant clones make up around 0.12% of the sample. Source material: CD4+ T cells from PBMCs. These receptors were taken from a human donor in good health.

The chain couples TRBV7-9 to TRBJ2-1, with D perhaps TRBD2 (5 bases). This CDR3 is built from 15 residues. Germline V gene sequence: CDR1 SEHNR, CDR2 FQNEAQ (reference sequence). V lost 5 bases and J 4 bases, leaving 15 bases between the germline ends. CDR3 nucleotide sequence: TGTGCCAGCAGCATTAACGAGGGAGCGTACAATGAGCAGTTCTTC. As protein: CASSINEGAYNEQFF.

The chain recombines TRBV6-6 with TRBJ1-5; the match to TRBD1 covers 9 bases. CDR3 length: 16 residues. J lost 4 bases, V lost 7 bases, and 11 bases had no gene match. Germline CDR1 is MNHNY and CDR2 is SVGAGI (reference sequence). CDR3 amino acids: CASTPQGQGLNQPQHF. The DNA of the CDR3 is TGTGCCAGCACCCCACAGGGACAGGGCCTAAATCAGCCCCAGCATTTT.

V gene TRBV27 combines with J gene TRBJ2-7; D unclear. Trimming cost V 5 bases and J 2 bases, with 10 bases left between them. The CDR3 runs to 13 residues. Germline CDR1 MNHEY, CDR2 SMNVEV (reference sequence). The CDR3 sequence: CASSPLTAYEQYF. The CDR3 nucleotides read TGTGCCAGCAGTCCATTAACAGCCTACGAGCAGTACTTC.

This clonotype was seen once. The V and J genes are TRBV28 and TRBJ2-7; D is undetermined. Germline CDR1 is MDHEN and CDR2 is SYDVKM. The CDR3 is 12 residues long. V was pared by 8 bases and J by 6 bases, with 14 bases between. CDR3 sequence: CASQSSHGEQYF. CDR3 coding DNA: TGTGCCAGCCAATCTTCACATGGCGAGCAGTACTTC.

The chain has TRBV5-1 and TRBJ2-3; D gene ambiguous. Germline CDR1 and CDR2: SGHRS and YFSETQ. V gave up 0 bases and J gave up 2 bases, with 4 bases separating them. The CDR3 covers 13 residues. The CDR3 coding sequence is TGCGCCAGCAGCTTGGAAACCACAGATACGCAGTATTTT. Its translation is CASSLETTDTQYF.

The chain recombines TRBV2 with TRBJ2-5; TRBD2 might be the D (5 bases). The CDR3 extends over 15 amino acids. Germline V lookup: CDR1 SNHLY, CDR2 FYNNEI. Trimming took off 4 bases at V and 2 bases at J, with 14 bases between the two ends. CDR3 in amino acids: CASSVRAAGQETQYF. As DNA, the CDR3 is TGTGCCAGCAGTGTAAGAGCGGCTGGACAAGAGACCCAGTACTTC.

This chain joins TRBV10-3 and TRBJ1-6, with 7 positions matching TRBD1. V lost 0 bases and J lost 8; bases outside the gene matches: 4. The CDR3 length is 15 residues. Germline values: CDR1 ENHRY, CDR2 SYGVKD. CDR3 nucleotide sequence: TGTGCCATCAGTGAGTCGACAGGGACGCATTCACCCCTCCACTTT. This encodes CAISESTGTHSPLHF.

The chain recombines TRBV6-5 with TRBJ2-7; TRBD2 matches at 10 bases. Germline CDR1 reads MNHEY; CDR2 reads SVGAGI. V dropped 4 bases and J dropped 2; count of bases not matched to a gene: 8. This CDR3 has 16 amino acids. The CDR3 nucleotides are TGTGCCAGCAGTTCACTCCCGGGACTAGCGACCTACGAGCAGTACTTC. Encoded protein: CASSSLPGLATYEQYF.

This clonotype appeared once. The CDR3 sequence: CSADLSNQPQHF. The CDR3 DNA sequence: TGCAGTGCGGACCTTAGCAATCAGCCCCAGCATTTT. The chain is built from TRBV20-1 and TRBJ1-5; D gene ambiguous. The germline V gene encodes CDR1 DFQATT and CDR2 SNEGSKA (reference sequence). The V end lost 6 bases, the J end lost 0 bases, and 6 bases lay between the germline ends. The CDR3 is made up of 12 amino acids.

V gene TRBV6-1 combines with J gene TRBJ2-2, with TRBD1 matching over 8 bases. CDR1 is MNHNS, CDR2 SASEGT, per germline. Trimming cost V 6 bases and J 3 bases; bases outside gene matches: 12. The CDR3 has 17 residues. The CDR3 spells CASSRYPGQGDTGELFF. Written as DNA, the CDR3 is TGTGCCAGCAGCCGTTACCCTGGACAGGGCGACACCGGGGAGCTGTTTTTT.

The CDR3 coding sequence is TGTGCCTCCCGGGGCAACTCCTACGAGCAGTACTTC. Protein: CASRGNSYEQYF. V gene TRBV7-9 combines with J gene TRBJ2-7, with D perhaps TRBD1 or TRBD2 (5 bases each). The CDR3 spans 12 residues. Germline V lookup: CDR1 SEHNR, CDR2 FQNEAQ (reference sequence). V gave up 11 bases and J gave up 0 bases, with 11 bases separating them.

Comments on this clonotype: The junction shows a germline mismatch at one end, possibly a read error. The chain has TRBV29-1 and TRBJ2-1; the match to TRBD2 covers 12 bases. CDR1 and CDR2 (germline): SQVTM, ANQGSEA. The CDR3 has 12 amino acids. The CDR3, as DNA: TGCGGCGTGGGGGCTAGCGGGAGGGCCGAGTTCTTC. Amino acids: CGVGASGRAEFF.

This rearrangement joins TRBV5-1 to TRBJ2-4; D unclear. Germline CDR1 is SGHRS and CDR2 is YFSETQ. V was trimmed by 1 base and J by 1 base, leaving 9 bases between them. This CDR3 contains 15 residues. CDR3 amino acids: CASSLLAGAKNIQYF. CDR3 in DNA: TGCGCCAGCAGCTTGTTAGCTGGGGCCAAAAACATTCAGTACTTC. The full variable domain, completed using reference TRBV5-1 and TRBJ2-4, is KAGVTQTPRYLIKTRGQQVTLSCSPISGHRSVSWYQQTPGQGLQFLFEYFSETQRNKGNFPGRFSGRQFSNSRSEMNVSTLELGDSALYLCASSLLAGAKNIQYFGAGTRLSVL.

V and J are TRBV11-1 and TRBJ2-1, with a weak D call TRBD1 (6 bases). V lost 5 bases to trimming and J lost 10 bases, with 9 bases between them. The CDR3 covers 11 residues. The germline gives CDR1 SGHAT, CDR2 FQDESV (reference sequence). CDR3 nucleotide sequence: TGTGCCAGCAGCCGTGGGACAGAGCAGTTCTTC. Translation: CASSRGTEQFF.

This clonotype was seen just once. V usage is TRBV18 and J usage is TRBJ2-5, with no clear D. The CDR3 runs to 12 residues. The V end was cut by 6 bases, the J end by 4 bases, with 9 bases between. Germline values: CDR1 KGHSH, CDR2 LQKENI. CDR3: CASSAASETQYF. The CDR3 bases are TGTGCCAGCTCTGCGGCATCAGAGACCCAGTACTTC.

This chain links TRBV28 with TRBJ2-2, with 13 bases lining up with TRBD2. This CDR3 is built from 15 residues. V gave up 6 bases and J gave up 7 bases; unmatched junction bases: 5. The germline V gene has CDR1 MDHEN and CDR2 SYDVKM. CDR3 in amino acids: CASRNGLAGVGELFF. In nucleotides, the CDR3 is TGTGCCAGCAGGAACGGACTAGCGGGGGTCGGGGAGCTGTTTTTT.

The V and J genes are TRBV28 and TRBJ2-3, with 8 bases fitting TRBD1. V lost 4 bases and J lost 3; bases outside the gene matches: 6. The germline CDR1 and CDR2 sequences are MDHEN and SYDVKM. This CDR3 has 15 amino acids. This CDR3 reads CASSSRGRVTDTQYF. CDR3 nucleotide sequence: TGTGCCAGCAGTTCCAGGGGGCGGGTAACAGATACGCAGTATTTT.

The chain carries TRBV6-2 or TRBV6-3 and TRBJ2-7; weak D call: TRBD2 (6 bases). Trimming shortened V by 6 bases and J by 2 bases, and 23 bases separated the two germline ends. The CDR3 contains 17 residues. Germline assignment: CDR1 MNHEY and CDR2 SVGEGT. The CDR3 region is CASSLRDSLRGAYEQYF. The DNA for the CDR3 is TGTGCCAGCAGCCTCCGGGACTCCCTCCGAGGGGCCTACGAGCAGTACTTC.

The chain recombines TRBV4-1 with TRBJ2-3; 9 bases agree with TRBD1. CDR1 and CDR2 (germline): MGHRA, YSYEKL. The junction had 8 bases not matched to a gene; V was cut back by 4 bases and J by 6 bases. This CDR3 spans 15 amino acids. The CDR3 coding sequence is TGCGCCAGCAGCCGAGACACAGGGGGCTTGGATACGCAGTATTTT. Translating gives CASSRDTGGLDTQYF.

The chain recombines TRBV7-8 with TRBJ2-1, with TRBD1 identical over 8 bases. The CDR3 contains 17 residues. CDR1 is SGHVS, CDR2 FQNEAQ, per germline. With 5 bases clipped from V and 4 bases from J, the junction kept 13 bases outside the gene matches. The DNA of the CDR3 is TGTGCCAGCAGCCTCCTGGTATCAGGGGGCCCGTACAATGAGCAGTTCTTC. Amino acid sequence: CASSLLVSGGPYNEQFF.